The 31 T cell receptor beta chains below were found in one sample sequenced in a study of tumor and adjacent non-tumor tissue in lung cancer. No cell sorting was done before RNA was extracted from the tissue. Three rounds of nested PCR, following a modified ARM-PCR protocol, produced the TCRbeta library. TCRdb independently ran MiXCR on the multiplex PCR reads; one entry per CDR3 protein. The top ten hold roughly 13% of the sample, which has about 120,000 distinct CDR3 sequences, about 66% seen once. Specimen: lung tumor tissue. The receptors here all came from a man in his thirties or forties with non-small cell lung cancer.

The sample holds many counts of this clonotype. V usage is TRBV10-3 and J usage is TRBJ2-5; tentatively, D is TRBD2 (6 bases). The CDR3 runs to 15 residues. Germline CDR1 reads ENHRY; CDR2 reads SYGVKD. The V end lost 0 bases, the J end lost 1 base, and 9 bases lay between the germline ends. CDR3 DNA: TGTGCCATCAGTGAGTCTAGCGGTTCCCAAGAGACCCAGTACTTC. Protein sequence: CAISESSGSQETQYF.

A remark on this clonotype: A much larger clone differs from this one at a single base, so this may be a read error. Since the CDR3 does not end with the conserved phenylalanine or tryptophan, this likely comes from a read error. The chain uses TRBV6-1 and TRBJ1-5, with unresolved D. The CDR3 contains 14 residues. CDR1 and CDR2 from the germline V gene are MNHNS and SASEGT. V was clipped by 2 bases and J by 9 bases, with 14 bases between them. The CDR3 reads CASSENYEYWPQHI. CDR3 nucleotide sequence: TGTGCCAGCAGTGAAAATTACGAGTATTGGCCCCAGCATATT.

Turning to this clonotype: With a much larger clone just one base away, this may be a read error. The rearrangement uses TRBV20-1 and TRBJ2-1; 7 bases are a match to TRBD2. The CDR3 covers 17 residues. Per the germline V gene, CDR1 is DFQATT and CDR2 is SNEGSKA (reference sequence). With 7 bases clipped from V and 0 bases from J, the junction kept 15 bases outside the gene matches. This chain's CDR3 is CSVLPPGLRTSYNEQFF. The CDR3 coding sequence is TGCAGTGTTTTACCTCCGGGACTACGAACCTCCTACAATGAGCAGTTCTTC.

This clonotype occurred many times. The chain combines TRBV4-3 with TRBJ2-7; D gene uncertain. Trimming stripped 0 bases from V and 6 bases from J, with 6 bases between. CDR1 LGHNA and CDR2 YSLEER come from the germline V gene. This CDR3 has 12 residues. Here the CDR3 DNA reads TGCGCCAGCAGCCAAGATACGGGCGAGCAGTACTTC. Translation gives CASSQDTGEQYF.

On this clonotype itself: Just one base apart from a much larger clone, this may be a read error. This chain links TRBV6-5 with TRBJ1-6; D may be TRBD1 (5 bases). The CDR3 consists of 15 residues. The V gene's germline CDR1 is MNHEY and CDR2 SVGAGI. Trimming took off 5 bases at V and 5 bases at J, with 13 bases between the two ends. CDR3 amino acids: CASSRIQGNNSPLHF. The CDR3 DNA is TGTGCCAGCAGTCGCATTCAGGGAAATAATTCACCCCTCCACTTT.

Regarding this clonotype: Given a much more abundant clone one base away, this may be a read error. The chain joins TRBV10-3 to TRBJ2-3, with D maybe TRBD2 (7 bases). The CDR3 consists of 15 residues. Trimming removed 2 bases at V and 2 bases at J, with 11 bases between. Looked up from germline, CDR1 is ENHRY and CDR2 is SYGVKD. The CDR3 is CAISERGATTDTQYF. The DNA of the CDR3 is TGTGCCATCAGTGAGCGGGGGGCTACCACAGATACGCAGTATTTT.

As for this clonotype: A junction end diverges from the germline sequence, so it may reflect a read error. The genes are TRBV5-5 and TRBJ2-3, with D tentatively TRBD2 (5 bases). The germline CDR1 and CDR2 sequences are SGHKS and YYEKEE (reference sequence). The CDR3 sequence is 16 residues long. CDR3 coding DNA: TGTGCCAGCGGGCGACCGACTATGGGTGGCACAGAAACGCAGTATTTT. It codes for CASGRPTMGGTETQYF.

Details on this clonotype: At one end, the junction sequence differs from germline, possibly due to a read error. DNA of the CDR3: TGCAATGCTAGAGAGGGGGCAGGGAATCAGCCCCAGCACTTT. It translates to CNAREGAGNQPQHF. The V and J genes are TRBV20-1 and TRBJ1-5; TRBD1 matches 7 bases. The CDR3 loop spans 14 amino acids. Germline assignment: CDR1 DFQATT and CDR2 SNEGSKA (reference sequence).

Concerning this clonotype itself: Possible read error: a much larger clone is one base away. The J gene is TRBJ1-5, the V gene TRBV20-1, with a tentative D call TRBD1 (5 bases). Trimming took 3 bases from V and 7 from J, leaving 13 bases between them. The germline V gene encodes CDR1 DFQATT and CDR2 SNEGSKA (reference sequence). There are 13 residues in the CDR3. The CDR3 coding sequence is TGCAGTGCTAGCGGGGGGTTCCTACAGCCCCAGCATTTT. Its translation: CSASGGFLQPQHF.

There are a few counts of this clonotype. This may be a read error, as it is one base from a much larger clone. J is TRBJ2-5 and V is TRBV4-2, with D unresolved. CDR3 length equals 13 residues. Germline V CDR1 and CDR2: LGHNA, YNFKEQ. CDR3 residues: CASSQEQGRTRYF. CDR3 bases: TGTGCCAGCAGCCAAGAACAAGGGCGGACCCGGTACTTC.

As to this clonotype: A much larger clone differs from this one at a single base, so this may be a read error. The V call is TRBV6-2 or TRBV6-3, the J call TRBJ2-1; 8 nucleotides line up with TRBD2. CDR1 MNHEY and CDR2 SVGEGT come from the germline V gene. The CDR3 spans 14 residues. The CDR3 DNA is TGTGCCAGCAGTTCTAGCGGGCGTTACAATGAGCAGTTATTC. It specifies CASSSSGRYNEQLF.

This clonotype has a single count. The rearrangement uses TRBV29-1 and TRBJ1-5; no firm D call. V gave up 4 bases and J gave up 8 bases, with 15 bases separating them. Germline CDR1 and CDR2: SQVTM and ANQGSEA. This CDR3 is built from 13 residues. The DNA of the CDR3 is TGCAGCGTTGGGCAAAGGCACAACGAGCCCCAGCATTTT. Amino acid sequence: CSVGQRHNEPQHF. The variable domain in full, with the rest retrieved from reference TRBV29-1 and TRBJ1-5, is SAVISQKPSRDICQRGTSLTIQCQVDSQVTMMFWYRQQPGQSLTLIATANQGSEATYESGFVIDKFPISRPNLTFSTLTVSNMSPEDSSIYLCSVGQRHNEPQHFGDGTRLSIL.

About this clonotype: One end of the junction varies from germline; a read error may be responsible. V is TRBV7-8 and J is TRBJ2-1; 10 bases are a match to TRBD1. Per the germline V gene, CDR1 is SGHVS and CDR2 is FQNEAQ. The CDR3 is 14 amino acids. CDR3 loop: CASSGQGGYNEQSF. In nucleotides, the CDR3 is TGTGCCAGCAGTGGACAGGGGGGATACAATGAGCAGTCCTTC.

The genes are TRBV12-3 or TRBV12-4 and TRBJ2-5; TRBD1 or TRBD2 may be the D gene (5 bases each). The CDR3 runs to 15 residues. Trimming pared 3 bases from V and 5 bases from J, leaving 16 bases between. This CDR3 is CASSLGVEGWETQYF. DNA of the CDR3: TGTGCCAGCAGTTTGGGGGTTGAGGGCTGGGAGACCCAGTACTTC.

To note about this clonotype: The junction and the germline gene differ at one end; a read error may be behind it. The rearrangement links TRBV11-3 to TRBJ2-5; D might be TRBD1 or TRBD2, each matching 6 bases. This CDR3 spans 15 amino acids. CDR1 is SGHNT and CDR2 is YENEEA in the germline V gene. The CDR3 here is CASSLTTGTGETRYF. CDR3 coding DNA: TGTGCCAGCAGCTTAACAACAGGGACTGGAGAGACCCGGTACTTC.

A word on this clonotype: A read error is possible here, since a much larger clone lies one base away. This chain joins TRBV4-1 and TRBJ1-5; D gene unclear. The CDR3 covers 15 residues. Germline V gives CDR1 MGHRA, CDR2 YSYEKL. The DNA of the CDR3 is TGCGCCTGCAGCCAAGAGCGAGCCACTTATCAGCCCCAGCATTTT. It translates to CACSQERATYQPQHF.

Regarding this clonotype: No conserved phenylalanine or tryptophan ends this CDR3, so it is likely a read error. This CDR3 is CAISYRWTDGNEQFL. Written as DNA, the CDR3 is TGTGCCATCAGCTACAGGTGGACTGACGGCAATGAGCAGTTCCTC. The chain couples TRBV11-2 to TRBJ2-1; D may be TRBD1 or TRBD2 (5 bases each). Germline V gene sequence: CDR1 SGHAT, CDR2 FQNNGV. The CDR3 has 15 amino acids.

As concerns this clonotype: This may be a read error: a much more frequent sequence differs by one nucleotide. The rearrangement links TRBV29-1 to TRBJ1-1; D call uncertain. V was clipped by 4 bases and J by 5 bases, with 11 bases between them. CDR3 size: 12 residues. The germline V gene has CDR1 SQVTM and CDR2 ANQGSEA. The CDR3 nucleotides are TGCAGCGTTGGGAGGGAGGCAACTGAAGCTTTCTTT. The encoded protein is CSVGREATEAFF.

This clonotype was counted between two and nine times. A much more abundant neighbour one base away suggests this may be a read error. The rearrangement links TRBV4-1 to TRBJ2-7; D may be TRBD2 (5 bases). Germline CDR1 MGHRA, CDR2 YSYEKL. The CDR3 runs 13 residues. The CDR3 spells CASNQVGSYEQYF. The CDR3 nucleotides are TGCGCCAGCAACCAAGTTGGGAGCTACGAGCAGTACTTC.

The sample holds a few counts of this clonotype. At one boundary the junction diverges from the germline segment, which might be a read error. The chain links TRBV11-2 to TRBJ2-7, with D perhaps matching TRBD1 or TRBD2 (5 bases each). Looked up from germline, CDR1 is SGHAT and CDR2 is FQNNGV. The CDR3 loop spans 15 amino acids. The CDR3 spells CASSLEGDGSCEQYF. CDR3 in DNA: TGTGCCAGCAGCTTAGAGGGGGACGGCTCCTGCGAGCAATACTTC.

CDR3 in amino acids: CANCCPLGSSGNTIYF. The CDR3, as DNA: TGTGCCAACTGTTGCCCCCTGGGGAGCTCTGGAAACACCATATATTTT. The gene calls are TRBV12-3 or TRBV12-4 and TRBJ1-3; D gene uncertain. With 10 bases removed from V and 0 bases from J, the gap between germline ends came to 19 bases. The CDR3 loop spans 16 amino acids.

Of note for this clonotype: A much larger clone lies one base from this, so it may be a read error. The chain combines TRBV29-1 with TRBJ1-2; D is possibly TRBD1 (6 bases). Per the germline V gene, CDR1 is SQVTM and CDR2 is ANQGSEA. There are 13 residues in the CDR3. The CDR3 coding sequence is TGCAGCGTTGAAGATCAGGGGTTCTATGACTACACCTTC. It encodes CSVEDQGFYDYTF. Drawing the rest from reference TRBV29-1 and TRBJ1-2, the complete variable domain is SAVISQKPSRDICQRGTSLTIQCQVDSQVTMMFWYRQQPGQSLTLIATANQGSEATYESGFVIDKFPISRPNLTFSTLTVSNMSPEDSSIYLCSVEDQGFYDYTFGSGTRLTVV.

This clonotype was counted a few times. This could be a read error, since a much larger clone is one nucleotide away. The rearrangement links TRBV12-3 or TRBV12-4 to TRBJ2-3, with 9 bases identical to TRBD1. This CDR3 is built from 15 residues. CDR3: CASSPETGGTDMQYF. CDR3 DNA: TGTGCCAGCAGTCCCGAGACAGGGGGAACAGATATGCAGTATTTT.

Note on this clonotype: Since the CDR3 does not end with the conserved phenylalanine or tryptophan, this likely comes from a read error. CDR3 amino acids: CASSPGTSGYDPDTDTQYL. CDR3 bases: TGTGCCAGCAGCCCCGGGACTAGCGGGTATGACCCAGATACTGATACGCAGTATCTT. The chain recombines TRBV7-9 with TRBJ2-3; TRBD2 aligns across 12 bases. The V gene end was trimmed by 5 bases and the J gene end by 6 bases; junction bases not matched to a gene: 18. The germline gives CDR1 SEHNR, CDR2 FQNEAQ (reference sequence). The CDR3 length is 19 residues.

In this sample, this clonotype turned up a few times. The chain combines TRBV20-1 with TRBJ2-1; D call uncertain. The CDR3 extends over 13 amino acids. The V end lost 2 bases, the J end lost 10 bases, and 15 bases lay between the germline ends. Germline assignment: CDR1 DFQATT and CDR2 SNEGSKA (reference sequence). For the CDR3, the DNA is TGCAGTGCTAGAAATCCCCCGGGTGGGGAGCAGTTCTTC. This sequence encodes CSARNPPGGEQFF.

As to this clonotype: A junction end diverges from the germline sequence, so it may reflect a read error. V gene TRBV20-1 combines with J gene TRBJ2-7, with 8 bases that match TRBD2. CDR3 size: 14 residues. Germline V gene sequence: CDR1 DFQATT, CDR2 SNEGSKA (reference sequence). Here the CDR3 reads CSVRDAGGSYEQYF. The CDR3 nucleotides are TGCAGTGTTAGAGATGCGGGGGGCTCCTACGAGCAGTATTTC.

In regard to this clonotype: One end of the junction does not line up with germline, which may come from a read error. The chain has TRBV20-1 and TRBJ1-1, with TRBD1 matching over 7 bases. The CDR3 consists of 13 residues. Germline CDR1 DFQATT, CDR2 SNEGSKA (reference sequence). CDR3 DNA sequence: TGTAGTGCTCCCAGGGGGGCGAAGGGTCAATCTTTCTTT. Its translation is CSAPRGAKGQSFF.

On this clonotype: This may come from a read error, since a much larger clone is one base off. The genes are TRBV4-2 and TRBJ2-5, with 7 positions matching TRBD2. CDR1 LGHNA and CDR2 YNFKEQ come from the germline V gene. The CDR3 loop spans 15 amino acids. As DNA, the CDR3 is TGTGCCGGCAGCCAAGGGGACTACGAGAGGGAGACCCAGTACTTC. Protein product: CAGSQGDYERETQYF.

This clonotype occurred many times. A much larger clone differs from this one at a single base, so this may be a read error. The gene calls are TRBV11-3 and TRBJ1-6; D call uncertain. The CDR3 runs 15 residues. Per germline, CDR1 SGHNT and CDR2 YENEEA. The CDR3 reads CASGLNSLYNSPLHF. CDR3 nucleotide sequence: TGTGCCAGCGGCTTAAACAGCCTATATAATTCACCCCTCCACTTT.

This clonotype was picked up many times. The chain recombines TRBV11-3 with TRBJ1-1; D not resolved. This CDR3 is 14 amino acids long. V lost 1 base to trimming and J lost 4 bases, with 10 bases between them. Germline CDR1 and CDR2: SGHNT and YENEEA. Here the CDR3 reads CASSLGWGGTEAFF. CDR3 bases: TGTGCCAGCAGCTTAGGTTGGGGAGGCACTGAAGCTTTCTTT.

Many counts were recorded for this clonotype. The chain uses TRBV4-2 and TRBJ2-1, with 13 bases fitting TRBD2. V trimming: 2 bases; J trimming: 10 bases; junction bases outside the gene matches: 11. Germline CDR1 is LGHNA and CDR2 is YNFKEQ. The CDR3 spans 17 residues. This chain's CDR3 is CASSQHGLAGAWGEQFF. The CDR3, as DNA: TGTGCCAGCAGCCAACACGGACTAGCGGGGGCCTGGGGAGAGCAGTTCTTC.